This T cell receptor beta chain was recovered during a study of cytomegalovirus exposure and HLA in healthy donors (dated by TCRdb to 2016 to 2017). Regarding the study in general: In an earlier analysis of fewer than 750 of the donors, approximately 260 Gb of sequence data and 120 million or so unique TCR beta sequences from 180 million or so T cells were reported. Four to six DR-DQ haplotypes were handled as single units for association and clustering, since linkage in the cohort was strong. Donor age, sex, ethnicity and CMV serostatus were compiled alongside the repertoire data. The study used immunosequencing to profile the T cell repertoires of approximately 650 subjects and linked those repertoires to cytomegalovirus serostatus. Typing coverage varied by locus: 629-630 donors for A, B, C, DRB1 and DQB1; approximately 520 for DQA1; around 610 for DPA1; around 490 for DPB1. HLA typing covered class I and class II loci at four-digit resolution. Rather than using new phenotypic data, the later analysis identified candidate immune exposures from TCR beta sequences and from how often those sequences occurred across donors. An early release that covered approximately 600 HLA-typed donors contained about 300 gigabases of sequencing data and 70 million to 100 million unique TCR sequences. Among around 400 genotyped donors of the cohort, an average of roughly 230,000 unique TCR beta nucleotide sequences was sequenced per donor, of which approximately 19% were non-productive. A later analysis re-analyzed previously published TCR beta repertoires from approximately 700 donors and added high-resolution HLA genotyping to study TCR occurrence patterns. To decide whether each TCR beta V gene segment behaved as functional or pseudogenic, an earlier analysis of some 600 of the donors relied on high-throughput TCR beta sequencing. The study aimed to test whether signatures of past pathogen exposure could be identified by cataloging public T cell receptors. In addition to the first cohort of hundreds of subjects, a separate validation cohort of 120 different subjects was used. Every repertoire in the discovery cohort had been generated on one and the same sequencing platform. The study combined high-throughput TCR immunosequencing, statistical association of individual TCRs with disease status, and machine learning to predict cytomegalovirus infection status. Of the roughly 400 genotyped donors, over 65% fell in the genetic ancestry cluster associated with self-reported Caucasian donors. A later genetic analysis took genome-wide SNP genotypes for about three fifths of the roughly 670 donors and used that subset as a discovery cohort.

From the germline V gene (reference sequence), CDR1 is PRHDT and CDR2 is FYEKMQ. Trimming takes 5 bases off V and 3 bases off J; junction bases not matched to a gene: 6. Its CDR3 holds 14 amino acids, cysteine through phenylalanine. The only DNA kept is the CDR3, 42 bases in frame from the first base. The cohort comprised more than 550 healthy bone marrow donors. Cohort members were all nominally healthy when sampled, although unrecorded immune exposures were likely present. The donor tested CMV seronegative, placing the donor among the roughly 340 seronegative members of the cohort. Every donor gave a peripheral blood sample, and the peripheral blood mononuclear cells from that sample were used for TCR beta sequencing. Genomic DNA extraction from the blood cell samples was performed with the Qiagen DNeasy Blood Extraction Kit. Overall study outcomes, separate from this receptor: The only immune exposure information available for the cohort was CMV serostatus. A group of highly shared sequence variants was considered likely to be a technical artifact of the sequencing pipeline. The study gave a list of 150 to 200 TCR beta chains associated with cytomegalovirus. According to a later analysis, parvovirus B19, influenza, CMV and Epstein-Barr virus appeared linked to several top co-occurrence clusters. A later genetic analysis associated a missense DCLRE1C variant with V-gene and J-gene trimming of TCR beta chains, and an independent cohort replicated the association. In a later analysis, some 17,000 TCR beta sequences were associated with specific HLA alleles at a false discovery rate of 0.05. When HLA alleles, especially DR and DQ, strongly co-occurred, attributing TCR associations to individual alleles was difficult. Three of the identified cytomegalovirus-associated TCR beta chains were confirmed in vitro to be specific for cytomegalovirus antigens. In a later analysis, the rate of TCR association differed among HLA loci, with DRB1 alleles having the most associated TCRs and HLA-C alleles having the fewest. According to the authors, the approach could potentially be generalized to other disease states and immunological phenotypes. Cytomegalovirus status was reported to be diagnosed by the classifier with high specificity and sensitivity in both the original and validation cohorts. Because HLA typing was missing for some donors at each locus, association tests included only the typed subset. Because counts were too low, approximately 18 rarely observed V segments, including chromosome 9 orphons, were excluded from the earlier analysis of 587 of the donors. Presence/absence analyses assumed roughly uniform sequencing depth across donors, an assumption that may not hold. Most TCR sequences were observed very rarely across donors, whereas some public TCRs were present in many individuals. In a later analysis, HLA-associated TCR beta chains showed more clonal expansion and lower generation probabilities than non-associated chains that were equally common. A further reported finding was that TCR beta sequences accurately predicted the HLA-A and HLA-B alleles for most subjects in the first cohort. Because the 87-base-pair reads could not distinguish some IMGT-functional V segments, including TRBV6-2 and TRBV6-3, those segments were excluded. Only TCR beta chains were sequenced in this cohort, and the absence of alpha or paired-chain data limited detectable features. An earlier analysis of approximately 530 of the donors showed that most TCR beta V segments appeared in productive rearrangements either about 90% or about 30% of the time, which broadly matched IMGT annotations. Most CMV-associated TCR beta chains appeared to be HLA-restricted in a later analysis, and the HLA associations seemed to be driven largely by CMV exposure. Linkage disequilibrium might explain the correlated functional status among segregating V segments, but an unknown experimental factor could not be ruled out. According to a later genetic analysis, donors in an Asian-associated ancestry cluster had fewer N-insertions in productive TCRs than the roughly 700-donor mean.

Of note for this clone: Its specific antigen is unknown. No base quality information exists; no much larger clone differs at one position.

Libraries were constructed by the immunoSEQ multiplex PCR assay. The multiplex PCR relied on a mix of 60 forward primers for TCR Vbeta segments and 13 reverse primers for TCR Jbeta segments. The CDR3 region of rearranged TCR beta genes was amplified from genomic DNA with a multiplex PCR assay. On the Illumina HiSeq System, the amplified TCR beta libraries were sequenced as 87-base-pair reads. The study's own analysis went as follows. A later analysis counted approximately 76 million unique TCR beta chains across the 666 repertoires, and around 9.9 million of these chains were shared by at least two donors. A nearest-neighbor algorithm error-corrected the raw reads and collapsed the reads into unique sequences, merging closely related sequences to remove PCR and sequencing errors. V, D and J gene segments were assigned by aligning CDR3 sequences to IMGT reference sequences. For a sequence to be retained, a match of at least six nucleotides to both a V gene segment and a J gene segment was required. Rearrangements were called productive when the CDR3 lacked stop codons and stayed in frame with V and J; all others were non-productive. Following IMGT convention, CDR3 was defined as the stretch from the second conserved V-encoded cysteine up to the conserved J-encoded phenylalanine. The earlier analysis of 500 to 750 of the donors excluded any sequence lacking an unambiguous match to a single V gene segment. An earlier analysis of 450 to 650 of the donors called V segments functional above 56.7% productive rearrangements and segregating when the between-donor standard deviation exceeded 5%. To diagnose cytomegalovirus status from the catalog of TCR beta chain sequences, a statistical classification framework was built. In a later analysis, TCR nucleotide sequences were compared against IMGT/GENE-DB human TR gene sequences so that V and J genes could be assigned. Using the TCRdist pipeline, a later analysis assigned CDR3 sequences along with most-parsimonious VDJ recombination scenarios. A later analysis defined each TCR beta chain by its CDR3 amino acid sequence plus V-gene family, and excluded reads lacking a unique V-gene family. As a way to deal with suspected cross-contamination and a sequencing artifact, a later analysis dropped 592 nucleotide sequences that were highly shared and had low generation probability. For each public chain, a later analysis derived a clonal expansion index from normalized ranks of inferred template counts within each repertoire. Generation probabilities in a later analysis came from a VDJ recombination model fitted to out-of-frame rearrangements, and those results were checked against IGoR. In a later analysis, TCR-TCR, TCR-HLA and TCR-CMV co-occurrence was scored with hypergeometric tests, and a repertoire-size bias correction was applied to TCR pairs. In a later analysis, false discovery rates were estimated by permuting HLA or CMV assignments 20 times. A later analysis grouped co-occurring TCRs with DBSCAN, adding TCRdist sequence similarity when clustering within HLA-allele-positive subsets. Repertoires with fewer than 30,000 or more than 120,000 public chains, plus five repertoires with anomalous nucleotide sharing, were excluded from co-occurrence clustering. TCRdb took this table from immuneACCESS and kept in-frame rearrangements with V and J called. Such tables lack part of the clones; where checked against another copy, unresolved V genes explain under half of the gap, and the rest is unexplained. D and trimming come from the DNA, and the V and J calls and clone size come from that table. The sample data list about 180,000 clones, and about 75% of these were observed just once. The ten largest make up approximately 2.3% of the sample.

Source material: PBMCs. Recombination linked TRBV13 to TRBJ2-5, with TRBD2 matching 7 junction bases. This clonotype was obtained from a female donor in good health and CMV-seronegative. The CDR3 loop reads CASSGRREKETQYF. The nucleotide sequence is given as TGTGCCAGCAGCGGGAGGCGGGAGAAAGAGACCCAGTACTTC.